This TCR beta chain appears in the sequencing data of a study of lymphopenia after photon versus proton radiotherapy. Findings and limits, study-wide: Proton therapy kept repertoires fairly stable, unlike photons, which gained effector/memory cells. Post-nadir diversity loss with photons came from oligoclonal expansion, particularly CD8+ Temra cells. Better survival with proton therapy was suggested as possible, not demonstrated.

The data were produced by immunoSEQ multiplex PCR, yet TCRdb's version contains in-frame clones alone and is incomplete. The data show over 15,000 clones, 80% to 90% seen once. On this clone: Its antigen remains unknown.

J gave up 4 bases and V 6 bases, and 6 bases lay outside the gene matches. The CDR3 has 14 amino acids. Germline assignment: CDR1 SGHTA and CDR2 FQGNSA. The sequence was collected from a man in his 70s with pancreatic cancer. The chain carries TRBV7-2 and TRBJ1-3, with 7 positions matching TRBD1. The sequencing here drew on peripheral blood, taken from a patient treated with proton-based radiotherapy. For the CDR3, the DNA is TGTGCCAGCAGAAAACAGGGGACCGGAAACACCATATATTTT. Amino acids: CASRKQGTGNTIYF.